This T cell receptor (beta chain) was captured by sequencing in a study of T cell responses to AZD1222 COVID-19 vaccine. Study results and caveats: Spike-specific TCR breadth and depth both grew after two AZD1222 doses. Every sample of the repertoires postdated the peak T cell response. Females made up more of the donors, who were largely white British, and clonal diversity may have come out too low. At baseline, seropositivity was found in only six or seven AZD1222 recipients.

A note on this clone: Its cognate antigen is unknown. Other DNA sequences of this sample code for an identical CDR3.

Assay: immunoSEQ multiplex PCR; the TCRdb copy retains only in-frame clones and omits some. The sample holds approximately 88,000 clones, roughly nine tenths seen once. V was trimmed by 6 bases and J by 3 bases, leaving 9 bases between them. Germline CDR1 is MDHEN and CDR2 is SYDVKM. The CDR3 is 12 residues long. Specimen: peripheral blood, collected on day 0 of AZD1222 vaccination. This TCR derives from an adult in good health. The chain is built from TRBV28 and TRBJ2-7; D is unclear. The CDR3 region is CASSSLLYEQYF. The CDR3, as DNA: TGTGCCAGCAGCTCTCTCCTCTACGAGCAGTACTTC.